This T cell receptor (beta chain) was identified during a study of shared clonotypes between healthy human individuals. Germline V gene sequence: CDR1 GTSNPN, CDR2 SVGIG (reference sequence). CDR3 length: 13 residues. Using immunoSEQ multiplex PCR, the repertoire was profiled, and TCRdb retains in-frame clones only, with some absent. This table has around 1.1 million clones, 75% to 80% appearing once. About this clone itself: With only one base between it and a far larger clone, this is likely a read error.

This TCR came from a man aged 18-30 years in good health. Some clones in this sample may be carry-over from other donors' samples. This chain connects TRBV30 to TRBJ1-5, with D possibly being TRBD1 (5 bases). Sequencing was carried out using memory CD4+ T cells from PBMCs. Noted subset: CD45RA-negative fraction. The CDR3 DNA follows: TGTGCCTGGAGTGTTGGAGGGGATCAGCCCCCGCATTTT. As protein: CAWSVGGDQPPHF. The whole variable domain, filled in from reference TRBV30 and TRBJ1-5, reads SQTIHQWPATLVQPVGSPLSLECTVEGTSNPNLYWYRQAAGRGLQLLFYSVGIGQISSEVPQNLSASRPQDRQFILSSKKLLLSDSGFYLCAWSVGGDQPPHFGDGTRLSIL.